The sequence of this TCR beta chain was determined in a study of blood T cells in healthy people across ages. The use of a sample-barcoded 5' primer and a J-beta primer mix characterized a second PCR of 7 to 11 cycles. Every molecule of cDNA carried a tag from a template-switch adaptor with 12 random nucleotides. A single record per CDR3 protein comes from TCRdb applying MiXCR to the 5' RACE reads. The profile shows about 1.6 million distinct CDR3 sequences, around 36% of them singletons. Trimming pared 6 bases from V and 3 bases from J, leaving 11 bases between. Germline CDR1 and CDR2: ENHRY and SYGVKD. This CDR3 region has 14 residues.

Sequenced: blood. The chain employs TRBV10-3 and TRBJ2-2; no definite D call. This clonotype was sampled from a woman in her thirties in good health. In DNA form, the CDR3 reads TGTGCCATCAGAGGGCAGGCGGACACCGGGGAGCTGTTTTTT. This translates into CAIRGQADTGELFF.